A single sample gave rise to the 32 T cell receptor beta chains below, sequenced in a study of blood T cell repertoires in COVID-19. Sequencing was performed with immunoSEQ multiplex PCR; in TCRdb, only in-frame clones are kept and a portion is missing. Here the sample spans roughly 200,000 clones, more than 70% being singletons. The sample taken for sequencing was peripheral blood. The source is a woman aged 55-69 years with acute or convalescent COVID-19.

The chain carries TRBV5-6 and TRBJ1-3; 8 nucleotides line up with TRBD1. Germline V gene data show CDR1 as SGHDT and CDR2 as YYEEEE. The V segment lost 2 bases and the J segment 4 bases; nucleotides outside the gene matches: 5. There are 15 residues in the CDR3. Here the CDR3 DNA reads TGTGCCAGCAGCTTACTTGGGACAGGCGGAAACACCATATATTTT. It yields the protein CASSLLGTGGNTIYF.

The chain recombines TRBV28 with TRBJ2-3; D is perhaps TRBD1 (5 bases). The CDR3 spans 14 residues. The germline gives CDR1 MDHEN, CDR2 SYDVKM. Trimming pared 5 bases from V and 6 bases from J, leaving 15 bases between. CDR3 protein: CASSPPRKGDTQYF. The DNA of the CDR3 is TGTGCCAGCAGTCCTCCGAGAAAGGGGGATACGCAGTATTTT.

This clone has just a few counts. J is TRBJ1-1 and V is TRBV10-3; D not certain. With 10 bases removed from V and 1 base from J, the gap between germline ends came to 16 bases. CDR1 is ENHRY, CDR2 SYGVKD, per germline. The CDR3 covers 14 residues. CDR3 in amino acids: CATRLDLGNTEAFF. The DNA for the CDR3 is TGTGCCACCCGGCTCGACTTGGGGAACACTGAAGCTTTCTTT.

This chain joins TRBV15 and TRBJ2-5, with a tentative D call TRBD1 (5 bases). CDR1 and CDR2 from the germline V gene are LNHNV and YYDKDF (reference sequence). V lost 1 base, J lost 4 bases, and 10 bases lay in between. The length of the CDR3 is 14 residues. This CDR3 is CATSRGTYGETQYF. In DNA form, the CDR3 reads TGTGCCACCAGCAGAGGGACATACGGAGAGACCCAGTACTTC.

J is TRBJ2-5 and V is TRBV28; possibly TRBD1 for D (6 bases). The CDR3 totals 14 residues. V lost 7 bases and J 5 bases, leaving 17 bases between the germline ends. From germline, CDR1 is MDHEN and CDR2 SYDVKM. As DNA, the CDR3 is TGTGCCAGCATGAATGGGGGCGTGCAGGAGACCCAGTACTTC. Protein sequence: CASMNGGVQETQYF.

The rearrangement joins TRBV6-5 to TRBJ2-5; TRBD2 might be the D (5 bases). Germline V CDR1 and CDR2: MNHEY, SVGAGI. This CDR3 region has 12 residues. The V gene lost 10 bases and the J gene lost 5 bases, with 14 bases spanning the gap. The CDR3 loop reads CATRGPAETQYF. CDR3 coding DNA: TGTGCCACACGCGGGCCAGCCGAGACCCAGTACTTC.

This chain uses TRBV2 with TRBJ1-1; 7 bases map to TRBD1. The CDR3 totals 14 residues. Per the germline V gene, CDR1 is SNHLY and CDR2 is FYNNEI. V lost 10 bases and J lost 1; bases outside the gene matches: 9. The CDR3 nucleotides are TGTGCCACCAAGGACAGGTCAGGGAACACTGAAGCTTTCTTT. This encodes CATKDRSGNTEAFF.

The chain has TRBV19 and TRBJ2-3; no definite D call. CDR3 length: 12 residues. Germline lookup yields CDR1 LNHDA and CDR2 SQIVND (reference sequence). V dropped 7 bases and J dropped 3 bases, with 8 bases sitting between them. The CDR3 nucleotides are TGTGCCAGTAAAGCGCAAACAGATACGCAGTATTTT. It codes for CASKAQTDTQYF.

The chain uses TRBV3-1 (or the pseudogene TRBV3-2) and TRBJ2-6; 7 nucleotides align to TRBD2. V lost 0 bases and J lost 2; bases outside the gene matches: 4. The CDR3 has 17 residues. Germline loops: CDR1 LGHDT, CDR2 YNNKEL (reference sequence). The CDR3 loop is CASSQETGGTGANVLTF. The CDR3 DNA reads TGTGCCAGCAGCCAAGAGACGGGGGGAACTGGGGCCAACGTCCTGACTTTC.

The chain combines TRBV27 with TRBJ1-5; D may be TRBD1 (5 bases). Germline CDR1 MNHEY, CDR2 SMNVEV (reference sequence). With 3 bases removed from V and 0 bases from J, the gap between germline ends came to 15 bases. CDR3 length: 17 residues. The CDR3 sequence: CASSFSRDFRSNQPQHF. CDR3 DNA sequence: TGTGCCAGCAGTTTTTCTCGGGACTTCCGTAGCAATCAGCCCCAGCATTTT.

V gene TRBV2 combines with J gene TRBJ1-1; 9 positions match TRBD1. There are 15 residues in the CDR3. J gave up 1 base and V 5 bases, and 5 bases lay outside the gene matches. The germline gives CDR1 SNHLY, CDR2 FYNNEI. CDR3 sequence reads: CASSFRQGGNTEAFF. In nucleotides, the CDR3 is TGTGCCAGCAGTTTTAGACAGGGGGGGAACACTGAAGCTTTCTTT.

This clone was observed once. The chain couples TRBV19 to TRBJ1-4; 7 bases line up with TRBD1. V shed 1 base, J shed 0 bases, and the junction held 2 bases outside the gene matches. The CDR3 runs to 16 residues. Germline V lookup: CDR1 LNHDA, CDR2 SQIVND (reference sequence). Written as DNA, the CDR3 is TGTGCCAGTAGTATAGGGGACAGAGCAACTAATGAAAAACTGTTTTTT. This sequence encodes CASSIGDRATNEKLFF.

This chain links TRBV6-1 with TRBJ1-2; D is unclear. The CDR3 covers 13 residues. Germline V gives CDR1 MNHNS, CDR2 SASEGT. V was trimmed by 2 bases and J by 3 bases, leaving 7 bases between them. Written as DNA, the CDR3 is TGTGCCAGCAGTGAACTAGGATACTATGGCTACACCTTC. Residues: CASSELGYYGYTF.

The V call is TRBV7-2, the J call TRBJ2-1, with TRBD2 matching 7 bases. The CDR3 totals 13 residues. Germline trimming cut 3 bases from V and 9 bases from J; bases unmatched to any gene: 5. From germline, CDR1 is SGHTA and CDR2 FQGNSA. CDR3 nucleotide sequence: TGTGCCAGCAGCTTCGCGGGAGATGGTGAGCAGTTCTTC. Translating gives CASSFAGDGEQFF.

The chain links TRBV3-1 (or the pseudogene TRBV3-2) to TRBJ2-2, with TRBD1 matching over 9 bases. V shed 5 bases, J shed 1 base, and the junction held 5 bases outside the gene matches. The CDR3 has 16 amino acids. Per germline, CDR1 LGHDT and CDR2 YNNKEL (reference sequence). The CDR3 protein is CASSSGTGLNTGELFF. The CDR3 DNA sequence: TGTGCCAGCAGCTCCGGGACAGGGCTGAACACCGGGGAGCTGTTTTTT.

The count of this clone is one. V gene TRBV7-9 combines with J gene TRBJ1-1; D remains unclear. The CDR3 has 13 amino acids. Germline values: CDR1 SEHNR, CDR2 FQNEAQ (reference sequence). Between the trimmed V and J ends, which lost 4 bases and 6 bases, there was a span of 12 bases. The CDR3 loop is CASSYLQYSEAFF. The CDR3 DNA reads TGTGCCAGCAGCTATTTACAGTACTCTGAAGCTTTCTTT.

The chain links TRBV3-1 (or the pseudogene TRBV3-2) to TRBJ2-1, with 8 bases matching TRBD2. The germline V gene has CDR1 LGHDT and CDR2 YNNKEL (reference sequence). The CDR3 is 15 amino acids. Losses at the gene ends were 4 bases for V and 0 bases for J; bases not matched to a gene: 2. The DNA of the CDR3 is TGTGCCAGCAGCCTAAGCGGGAGCTCCTACAATGAGCAGTTCTTC. It encodes CASSLSGSSYNEQFF.

The chain joins TRBV19 to TRBJ1-2, with 8 bases identical to TRBD1. This CDR3 comprises 10 residues. Per germline, CDR1 LNHDA and CDR2 SQIVND (reference sequence). The CDR3 sequence is CGRTGIGYTF. The DNA for the CDR3 is TGTGGTAGGACAGGGATTGGCTACACCTTC.

The CDR3 nucleotides are TGTGCCAGCAGCCCACCCCCTAGCGGTAAGAACTCCTACAATGAGCAGTTCTTC. It translates to CASSPPPSGKNSYNEQFF. The genes are TRBV9 and TRBJ2-1; 7 positions match TRBD2. V shed 4 bases, J shed 0 bases, and the junction held 13 bases outside the gene matches. Germline-derived CDR1 and CDR2 are SGDLS and YYNGEE. CDR3 size: 18 residues.

The gene calls are TRBV30 and TRBJ1-2; D might be TRBD1 (5 bases). Deletions cut 5 bases from V and 4 bases from J, with 20 bases between. The CDR3 runs 15 residues. CDR1 and CDR2 from the germline V gene are GTSNPN and SVGIG (reference sequence). CDR3 protein: CAWESGARGVYGYTF. DNA of the CDR3: TGTGCCTGGGAAAGCGGGGCGCGCGGAGTCTATGGCTACACCTTC. The entire variable domain, with the rest obtained from reference TRBV30 and TRBJ1-2, is as follows: SQTIHQWPATLVQPVGSPLSLECTVEGTSNPNLYWYRQAAGRGLQLLFYSVGIGQISSEVPQNLSASRPQDRQFILSSKKLLLSDSGFYLCAWESGARGVYGYTFGSGTRLTVV.

The chain joins TRBV28 to TRBJ2-3; 8 positions match TRBD2. Germline CDR1 and CDR2: MDHEN and SYDVKM. V lost 6 bases and J lost 2; bases outside the gene matches: 10. The CDR3 sequence is 16 residues long. The DNA of the CDR3 is TGTGCCAGCAGCTCAACTAGCGGTGGCCCCACAGATACGCAGTATTTT. This gives the protein CASSSTSGGPTDTQYF.

The chain is built from TRBV5-1 and TRBJ1-1; no definite D call. From germline, CDR1 is SGHRS and CDR2 YFSETQ. The V gene lost 5 bases and the J gene lost 0 bases, with 11 bases spanning the gap. The CDR3 extends over 14 amino acids. The CDR3 reads CASRPGVMNTEAFF. The CDR3 bases are TGCGCCAGCAGACCCGGGGTCATGAACACTGAAGCTTTCTTT.

A single count supports this clone. The CDR3 sequence is CASSLGGGNEKLFF. CDR3 nucleotide sequence: TGTGCCAGCAGTCTAGGGGGCGGTAATGAAAAACTGTTTTTT. The genes are TRBV7-9 and TRBJ1-4, with TRBD1 matching over 7 bases. CDR3 length: 14 residues. Germline V gene lookup returns CDR1 SEHNR and CDR2 FQNEAQ (reference sequence). The J segment lost 4 bases and the V segment lost 6 bases, leaving 5 bases of the junction unmatched.

The V and J genes are TRBV28 and TRBJ1-1; maybe TRBD1 (6 bases). CDR3 length equals 12 residues. The germline gives CDR1 MDHEN, CDR2 SYDVKM. The CDR3 loop is CAVGGRNTEAFF. The CDR3 DNA follows: TGTGCTGTTGGGGGCCGGAACACTGAAGCTTTCTTT.

The V and J genes are TRBV11-3 and TRBJ2-1; 8 nucleotides match TRBD1. With 1 base clipped from V and 7 bases from J, the junction kept 9 bases outside the gene matches. This CDR3 is built from 16 residues. In germline, CDR1 is SGHNT, CDR2 YENEEA. The chain's CDR3 is CASSLGRTGWMNEQFF. The CDR3 bases are TGTGCCAGCAGCTTAGGACGGACAGGGTGGATGAATGAGCAGTTCTTC.

The V and J genes are TRBV13 and TRBJ2-3; TRBD2 aligns across 14 bases. V trimming: 5 bases; J trimming: 4 bases; junction bases outside the gene matches: 8. Per germline, CDR1 PRHDT and CDR2 FYEKMQ (reference sequence). This CDR3 comprises 17 residues. The CDR3 loop is CASSPGTSGSWADTQYF. The DNA of the CDR3 is TGTGCCAGCAGCCCGGGGACTAGCGGGAGTTGGGCAGATACGCAGTATTTT.

The gene calls are TRBV12-3 or TRBV12-4 and TRBJ2-7, with D unresolved. This CDR3 has 13 residues. Trimming took off 3 bases at V and 3 bases at J, with 9 bases between the two ends. The CDR3 DNA follows: TGTGCCAGCAGTTTTACAGTTGACTACGAGCAGTACTTC. Its protein is CASSFTVDYEQYF.

This sequence joins TRBV27 and TRBJ2-3, with D possibly being TRBD2 (5 bases). Trimming left V 6 bases short and J 0 bases short, with 10 bases between. The CDR3 covers 14 residues. Per germline, CDR1 MNHEY and CDR2 SMNVEV (reference sequence). In DNA, the CDR3 is TGTGCCAGCAGGGTCACGGGGAGCACAGATACGCAGTATTTT. Its translation is CASRVTGSTDTQYF.

This clone was counted only a few times. The gene calls are TRBV23-1 and TRBJ1-6; D is unresolved. Being an ORF, TRBV23-1 has a function that is uncertain. V shed 0 bases and J shed 0 bases, with 12 bases lying between them. This CDR3 comprises 18 residues. The CDR3 is CASSQSFPRSSYNSPLHF. The DNA of the CDR3 is TGCGCCAGCAGTCAATCGTTCCCAAGGAGCTCCTATAATTCACCCCTCCACTTT.

This clone was observed a handful of times. This chain uses TRBV28 with TRBJ2-2, with 10 bases that match TRBD2. The CDR3 runs to 17 residues. Germline assignment: CDR1 MDHEN and CDR2 SYDVKM. V was pared by 5 bases and J by 1 base, with 7 bases of the junction left unmatched. CDR3 bases: TGTGCCAGCAGTCTTAATGGACTAGCGGAGAACACCGGGGAGCTGTTTTTT. Translating it yields CASSLNGLAENTGELFF.

This chain uses TRBV18 with TRBJ2-5; 8 bases fit TRBD2. CDR1 is KGHSH, CDR2 LQKENI, per germline. This CDR3 comprises 14 residues. V gave up 3 bases and J gave up 5 bases; unmatched junction bases: 5. The CDR3 region has the DNA TGTGCCAGCTCACCCCGGGCTAGCGGGGAGACCCAGTACTTC. It yields the protein CASSPRASGETQYF.

The chain combines TRBV11-2 with TRBJ1-4, with TRBD1 matching over 8 bases. The V segment lost 1 base and the J segment 8 bases; nucleotides outside the gene matches: 6. This CDR3 region has 15 residues. CDR1 is SGHAT and CDR2 is FQNNGV in the germline V gene. CDR3 loop: CASSLVGTGVEKLFF. The CDR3 DNA is TGTGCCAGCAGCTTAGTAGGGACAGGTGTAGAAAAACTGTTTTTT.